Listed here are 25 T cell receptor beta chains from one sample, sequenced in a study of T cells in Graves' hyperthyroidism and ophthalmopathy. RNA transcripts yielded amplified TCR beta CDR3 regions. The HTBI primer set was used in a first-round RT-PCR of the TCR CDR3. A single record per CDR3 protein comes from TCRdb applying MiXCR to the multiplex PCR reads. Counted here are 300,000 to 500,000 distinct CDR3 sequences, over 12% occurring once; the ten biggest clones make up under 30%. The sequencing sample was made of blood. Source of these receptors: a man aged 45-60 years with Graves' ophthalmopathy.

This clonotype was observed a handful of times. This sequence joins TRBV7-9 and TRBJ2-2; tentatively, D is TRBD1 or TRBD2 (5 bases each). CDR1 and CDR2 from the germline V gene are SEHNR and FQNEAQ (reference sequence). The V end was cut by 5 bases, the J end by 7 bases, with 11 bases between. The CDR3 consists of 13 residues. CDR3 sequence: CASSISRGGELFF. DNA for the CDR3: TGTGCCAGCAGCATTTCGAGGGGCGGGGAGCTGTTTTTT.

This clonotype appeared many times. V and J are TRBV29-1 and TRBJ2-5; the D is unclear. The CDR3 has 15 amino acids. Trimming stripped 0 bases from V and 1 base from J, with 12 bases between. Germline CDR1 reads SQVTM; CDR2 reads ANQGSEA. The CDR3 reads CSVEDLQELQETQYF. The CDR3 DNA follows: TGCAGCGTTGAAGATCTTCAGGAACTCCAAGAGACCCAGTACTTC.

This clonotype was detected ten times or more. The chain is built from TRBV5-8 and TRBJ2-7; D remains unclear. The CDR3 extends over 10 amino acids. The ends were cut back, 6 bases at V and 6 bases at J, with 7 bases in the middle. Germline values: CDR1 SGHTS, CDR2 YDEGEE. CDR3 sequence: CASTAFEQYF. The CDR3 DNA reads as TGTGCCAGCACCGCGTTCGAGCAGTACTTC.

This clonotype showed up many times. The chain employs TRBV24-1 and TRBJ2-7; 8 nucleotides match TRBD1. Germline V gene data show CDR1 as KGHDR and CDR2 as SFDVKD. V shed 5 bases, J shed 5 bases, and the junction held 13 bases outside the gene matches. The CDR3 contains 16 residues. The CDR3 region is CATSAYYRGTSHEQYF. Written as DNA, the CDR3 is TGTGCCACCAGTGCCTACTACAGGGGGACGTCGCACGAGCAGTACTTC.

The CDR3 DNA is TGTGCCAGCCGCCGGACAGGGAACGATGAGCAGTTCTTC. Protein sequence: CASRRTGNDEQFF. The chain carries TRBV27 and TRBJ2-1; 8 bases are a match to TRBD1. V was clipped by 8 bases and J by 8 bases; unmatched bases: 8. Germline assignment: CDR1 MNHEY and CDR2 SMNVEV (reference sequence). This CDR3 region has 13 residues.

The gene calls are TRBV7-9 and TRBJ2-2; 14 bases line up with TRBD2. CDR3 length: 20 amino acids. With 8 bases clipped from V and 2 bases from J, the junction kept 16 bases outside the gene matches. Germline CDR1 SEHNR, CDR2 FQNEAQ (reference sequence). DNA of the CDR3: TGTGCCAGCGGCCTAGAAAGGACTAGCGGGAGGCTACTCAACACCGGGGAGCTGTTTTTT. It yields the protein CASGLERTSGRLLNTGELFF.

The rearrangement joins TRBV7-9 to TRBJ1-1, with D possibly being TRBD1 (6 bases). Per germline, CDR1 SEHNR and CDR2 FQNEAQ (reference sequence). Trimming stripped 1 base from V and 8 bases from J, with 14 bases between. The CDR3 has 14 amino acids. CDR3 sequence: CASSLDRAPDEAFF. As DNA, the CDR3 is TGTGCCAGCAGCTTAGACAGGGCACCGGACGAAGCTTTCTTT.

This clonotype was counted many times. The chain has TRBV12-3 or TRBV12-4 and TRBJ2-3; 10 bases agree with TRBD2. The J segment lost 2 bases and the V segment lost 6 bases, leaving 8 bases of the junction unmatched. The CDR3 consists of 16 residues. The CDR3 DNA reads as TGTGCCAGCAGAACCCTCGGACTAGCGGACACAGATACGCAGTATTTT. Protein: CASRTLGLADTDTQYF.

This clonotype was found many times. The chain links TRBV2 to TRBJ1-2; D gene unclear. Germline CDR1 is SNHLY and CDR2 is FYNNEI. The CDR3 is made up of 12 amino acids. V lost 1 base and J lost 5, with 5 bases in between. CDR3 nucleotide sequence: TGTGCCAGCAGTGAAGACGTATATGGCTACACCTTC. Encoded protein: CASSEDVYGYTF.

This sequence joins TRBV27 and TRBJ2-1, with 10 bases lining up with TRBD1. The CDR3 spans 17 residues. Germline V gene lookup returns CDR1 MNHEY and CDR2 SMNVEV (reference sequence). Trimming at V came to 3 bases and at J to 6 bases, leaving 11 bases not matched to a gene. The CDR3 spells CASSFPKGQGIFNEQFF. In nucleotides, the CDR3 is TGTGCCAGCAGTTTCCCAAAGGGACAGGGGATATTCAATGAGCAGTTCTTC.

This clonotype has ten or more counts. The chain has TRBV2 and TRBJ1-2; no reliable D call. V shed 1 base and J shed 1 base, with 10 bases lying between them. This CDR3 is 15 amino acids long. Germline assignment: CDR1 SNHLY and CDR2 FYNNEI. The CDR3 nucleotides are TGTGCCAGCAGTGAAGAGACGGGAGGTAACTATGGCTACACCTTC. Its translation: CASSEETGGNYGYTF. Complete variable domain (other parts from reference TRBV2 and TRBJ1-2): EPEVTQTPSHQVTQMGQEVILRCVPISNHLYFYWYRQILGQKVEFLVSFYNNEISEKSEIFDDQFSVERPDGSNFTLKIRSTKLEDSAMYFCASSEETGGNYGYTFGSGTRLTVV.

In this sample, this clonotype turned up a few times. The chain joins TRBV19 to TRBJ2-2; 9 positions match TRBD1. Germline loops: CDR1 LNHDA, CDR2 SQIVND (reference sequence). This CDR3 region has 16 residues. V was clipped by 5 bases and J by 4 bases; unmatched bases: 8. CDR3: CASSGWTGATTGELFF. CDR3 sequence (DNA): TGTGCCAGTAGTGGGTGGACAGGGGCCACCACCGGGGAGCTGTTTTTT.

This chain uses TRBV3-1 with TRBJ1-1; the D gene is possibly TRBD1 (6 bases). The germline V gene has CDR1 LGHDT and CDR2 YNNKEL (reference sequence). Trimming stripped 2 bases from V and 5 bases from J, with 15 bases between. This CDR3 spans 15 amino acids. The CDR3 protein is CASSQYGRGATEAFF. CDR3 sequence (DNA): TGTGCCAGCAGCCAATATGGGCGGGGGGCGACTGAAGCTTTCTTT.

This chain joins TRBV20-1 and TRBJ2-7, with D unresolved. V lost 3 bases and J 5 bases, leaving 11 bases between the germline ends. CDR1 is DFQATT and CDR2 is SNEGSKA in the germline V gene (reference sequence). The CDR3 contains 12 residues. The CDR3 spells CSARSFPDEQYF. CDR3 in DNA: TGCAGTGCTAGGAGTTTCCCCGACGAGCAGTACTTC.

This sequence joins TRBV19 and TRBJ1-1; 11 nucleotides align to TRBD1. Germline V gives CDR1 LNHDA, CDR2 SQIVND (reference sequence). The length of the CDR3 is 14 residues. Losses at the gene ends were 6 bases for V and 7 bases for J; bases not matched to a gene: 7. CDR3 in DNA: TGTGCCAGTAGGGACAGGGGGCGATATAATGAAGCTTTCTTT. This gives the protein CASRDRGRYNEAFF. Combining the CDR3 with reference TRBV19 and TRBJ1-1 gives the whole variable domain DGGITQSPKYLFRKEGQNVTLSCEQNLNHDAMYWYRQDPGQGLRLIYYSQIVNDFQKGDIAEGYSVSREKKESFPLTVTSAQKNPTAFYLCASRDRGRYNEAFFGQGTRLTVV.

J is TRBJ1-5 and V is TRBV19, with D possibly matching TRBD1 (5 bases). The CDR3 extends over 13 amino acids. CDR1 and CDR2 from the germline V gene are LNHDA and SQIVND (reference sequence). Between the trimmed V and J ends, which lost 4 bases and 6 bases, there was a span of 10 bases. CDR3 DNA sequence: TGTGCCAGTAGTAAGGACACTATTCAGCCCCAGCATTTT. Translation gives CASSKDTIQPQHF.

This clonotype was seen ten or more times. V and J are TRBV2 and TRBJ2-5; D is uncertain. The CDR3 is 12 residues long. The germline V and J ends were trimmed by 6 bases and 5 bases, with 10 bases remaining between them. Per germline, CDR1 SNHLY and CDR2 FYNNEI. The CDR3 nucleotides read TGTGCCAGCAGCGACCCGGTGGAGACCCAGTACTTC. Its translation is CASSDPVETQYF.

In its sample, this clonotype was seen a few times. The rearrangement uses TRBV4-1 and TRBJ2-7; TRBD1 is a possible D gene (5 bases). The length of the CDR3 is 14 residues. V lost 0 bases and J 3 bases, leaving 9 bases between the germline ends. CDR1 and CDR2 from the germline V gene are MGHRA and YSYEKL. CDR3 sequence reads: CASSQDPGHYEQYF. CDR3 nucleotide sequence: TGCGCCAGCAGCCAAGATCCCGGACACTACGAGCAGTACTTC.

This clonotype occurred many times. V gene TRBV29-1 combines with J gene TRBJ2-7, with D uncertain. Per germline, CDR1 SQVTM and CDR2 ANQGSEA. The CDR3 contains 15 residues. Trimming took 4 bases from V and 0 from J, leaving 16 bases between them. The CDR3 sequence: CSVAAGRLSSYEQYF. CDR3 nucleotides: TGCAGCGTTGCGGCTGGGCGGCTGAGCTCCTACGAGCAGTACTTC.

Only a few counts were recorded for this clonotype. This chain joins TRBV29-1 and TRBJ2-5; 8 nucleotides agree with TRBD1. This CDR3 comprises 13 residues. The V and J ends lost 7 bases and 5 bases, in that order; junction bases with no gene match: 9. CDR1 and CDR2 (germline): SQVTM, ANQGSEA. The CDR3 DNA reads as TGCAGCGGGACAGGGTCCGGTACGGAGACCCAGTACTTC. Translating it yields CSGTGSGTETQYF.

CDR3 coding DNA: TGTGCCAGCGGACGGGCGGGAGGGTACAATGAGCAGTACTTC. Amino acid sequence: CASGRAGGYNEQYF. The V and J genes are TRBV7-8 and TRBJ2-1, with 9 bases lining up with TRBD2. With the DNA end fitting TRBJ2-7 better, the J assignment may be wrong. The CDR3 extends over 14 amino acids. Germline CDR1 SGHVS, CDR2 FQNEAQ.

This clonotype was seen more than once but under ten times. The rearrangement links TRBV7-2 to TRBJ1-5; D is unresolved. The ends were cut back, 5 bases at V and 3 bases at J, with 8 bases in the middle. The V gene's germline CDR1 is SGHTA and CDR2 FQGNSA. This CDR3 comprises 13 residues. The CDR3 is CASSLMNNQPQHF. CDR3 nucleotide sequence: TGTGCCAGCAGCCTTATGAACAATCAGCCCCAGCATTTT.

The table lists this clonotype with a few counts. The chain joins TRBV5-6 to TRBJ2-2; 13 bases match TRBD2. There are 19 residues in the CDR3. Trimming removed 0 bases from V and 7 bases from J; junction bases left unmatched: 12. The germline V gene encodes CDR1 SGHDT and CDR2 YYEEEE. CDR3 in DNA: TGTGCCAGCAGCTTGGCCCATGGGACTAGCGGGATTCGGGACGGGGAGCTGTTTTTT. Residues: CASSLAHGTSGIRDGELFF.

To note about this clonotype: A single base separates this from a much larger clone, so it may be a read error. CDR3 in DNA: TGTGCCAGCAGGGGACAAGAGGCCCAGTACTTC. Translated: CASRGQEAQYF. The rearrangement links TRBV2 to TRBJ2-5, with a weak D call TRBD1 (6 bases). Looked up from germline, CDR1 is SNHLY and CDR2 is FYNNEI. The CDR3 is 11 residues long.

Note on this clonotype: One end of the junction fails to match germline, which may point to a read error. The V and J genes are TRBV29-1 and TRBJ1-1, with D possibly TRBD1 on 6 matching bases. The CDR3 runs to 13 residues. Germline V gives CDR1 SQVTM, CDR2 ANQGSEA. The CDR3 protein is CSAEGGAPSWAFF. CDR3 DNA: TGCAGCGCTGAAGGGGGGGCCCCGTCGTGGGCTTTCTTT.